This TCR beta chain was retrieved from a study of T cell responses to AZD1222 COVID-19 vaccine. Study results and limitations: Donors were chiefly white British, with a greater number of females, and clonal diversity was perhaps underestimated. Nearly half of spike-specific TCRs reportedly target variant regions that are unmutated in the B.1.351 and B.1.1.7 variants. Just a handful of AZD1222 recipients were seropositive at baseline.

This CDR3 region has 12 residues. Trimming removed 3 bases from V and 2 bases from J, with 5 bases in between. Germline CDR1 reads MGHDK; CDR2 reads SYGVNS. Profiled with immunoSEQ multiplex PCR; TCRdb holds only in-frame clones, not every one. In the table there are 150,000 to 250,000 clones, more than 85% of which are singletons. To note about this clone: Its antigen is not known.

This specimen was peripheral blood, taken 28 days after the second AZD1222 dose. The receptor was isolated from an adult who received the AZD1222 COVID-19 vaccine. The rearrangement links TRBV25-1 to TRBJ2-7; D is ambiguous. CDR3 in DNA: TGTGCCAGCAGTGACAGGCCCTACGAGCAGTACTTC. Amino acid sequence: CASSDRPYEQYF.